Listed here are 26 T cell receptor beta chains from one sample, sequenced in a study of CD8 T cells in Susac syndrome (dated 2019 in TCRdb). To prepare the library, the immunoSEQ multiplex PCR assay was applied. RNA was extracted using the RNeasy kit, and about 0.5 to 1 ug of the RNA was reverse transcribed with random hexamers. Through fastp at Q25 and MiXCR, TCRdb rebuilt clones from the public reads, retaining in-frame beta chains. Each CDR3 protein gets just one entry, which takes the most common genes and DNA from the rows behind it. This sample holds 65,000 to 95,000 distinct CDR3 sequences; about 93% were observed only once. About 0.9% of the sample rests with the top ten. Sequences were obtained from CD8+ T cells from PBMCs. Receptor source: a human donor with Susac syndrome.

This chain uses TRBV13 with TRBJ2-7; D remains ambiguous. CDR1 is PRHDT and CDR2 is FYEKMQ in the germline V gene (reference sequence). V was trimmed by 1 base and J by 5 bases, leaving 9 bases between them. This CDR3 has 13 residues. CDR3 sequence (DNA): TGTGCCAGCAGCTTAGAAAACGTCAACGAGCAGTACTTC. As protein: CASSLENVNEQYF.

The chain uses TRBV20-1 and TRBJ2-1, with 8 bases identical to TRBD2. V lost 0 bases to trimming and J lost 8 bases; unmatched junction nucleotides: 12. This CDR3 has 16 residues. Germline V lookup: CDR1 DFQATT, CDR2 SNEGSKA (reference sequence). In DNA form, the CDR3 reads TGCAGTGCTAGAGATCCCACCGGGACTAGAGCTTATGAGCAGTTCTTC. Protein sequence: CSARDPTGTRAYEQFF.

The chain uses TRBV3-1 and TRBJ2-5; D possibly matches TRBD1 or TRBD2 (6 bases each). This CDR3 has 16 residues. Germline CDR1 is LGHDT and CDR2 is YNNKEL (reference sequence). Trimming took 2 bases from V and 5 from J, leaving 18 bases between them. In nucleotides, the CDR3 is TGTGCCAGCAGCCAATCCTGGGCAGGGGAGGCGGAGACCCAGTACTTC. Its protein product is CASSQSWAGEAETQYF.

The rearrangement joins TRBV7-8 to TRBJ2-3; 7 bases fit TRBD2. V shed 5 bases, J shed 6 bases, and the junction held 14 bases outside the gene matches. Germline V gene data show CDR1 as SGHVS and CDR2 as FQNEAQ. The CDR3 runs 16 residues. CDR3 residues: CASSPAAPGGGDTQYF. Written as DNA, the CDR3 is TGTGCCAGCAGCCCCGCGGCTCCGGGGGGTGGGGATACGCAGTATTTT.

The chain is built from TRBV6-4 and TRBJ2-2, with D hard to call. The CDR3 loop spans 13 amino acids. CDR1 MRHNA and CDR2 SNTAGT come from the germline V gene. V lost 6 bases and J 9 bases, leaving 14 bases between the germline ends. CDR3: CASSLLTLRELFF. For the CDR3, the DNA is TGTGCCAGCAGCCTCCTCACCCTACGGGAGCTGTTTTTT.

The chain uses TRBV7-9 and TRBJ2-5; no reliable D call. The CDR3 runs 13 residues. Trimming stripped 5 bases from V and 2 bases from J, with 9 bases between. Germline CDR1 reads SEHNR; CDR2 reads FQNEAQ (reference sequence). For the CDR3, the DNA is TGTGCCAGCAGCCCGCCCCCGCAAGAGACCCAGTACTTC. Amino acid sequence: CASSPPPQETQYF.

The CDR3 DNA follows: TGTGCCAGCAGCCAAGTAGCGACAGGCGGCTCTGGGGCCAACGTCCTGACTTTC. This sequence encodes CASSQVATGGSGANVLTF. V and J are TRBV3-1 and TRBJ2-6; D perhaps matches TRBD1 (6 bases). CDR1 is LGHDT and CDR2 is YNNKEL in the germline V gene (reference sequence). The CDR3 sequence is 18 residues long. The V gene lost 1 base and the J gene lost 0 bases, with 13 bases spanning the gap.

This clonotype occurred once. This chain uses TRBV27 with TRBJ2-5; D unclear. Germline-derived CDR1 and CDR2 are MNHEY and SMNVEV (reference sequence). This CDR3 spans 15 amino acids. V was shortened by 7 bases and J by 4 bases, with 19 bases between the two germline ends. In nucleotides, the CDR3 is TGTGCCAGCACCCCGGGCCTTGCTTTGGGAGAGACCCAGTACTTC. Protein: CASTPGLALGETQYF.

The chain uses TRBV6-5 and TRBJ1-2, with TRBD1 matching over 7 bases. The CDR3 contains 15 residues. Germline V gene data show CDR1 as MNHEY and CDR2 as SVGAGI. Unmatched junction bases numbered 11, after V lost 6 bases and J lost 4 bases. CDR3 region: CASRPGQFSGYGYTF. CDR3 DNA sequence: TGTGCCAGCAGACCGGGACAGTTCTCTGGCTATGGCTACACCTTC.

The chain carries TRBV29-1 and TRBJ2-1; D may correspond to TRBD1 or TRBD2 (7 bases each). V lost 4 bases, J lost 4 bases, and 14 bases lay in between. The CDR3 spans 14 residues. Germline V CDR1 and CDR2: SQVTM, ANQGSEA. CDR3 nucleotides: TGCAGCGTTGGGGAGGGGGCAGGGTACAATGAGCAGTTCTTC. Protein sequence: CSVGEGAGYNEQFF.

The V gene is TRBV24-1, the J gene TRBJ1-5, with D perhaps TRBD1 (6 bases). Germline lookup yields CDR1 KGHDR and CDR2 SFDVKD. Trimming took off 6 bases at V and 6 bases at J, with 14 bases between the two ends. This CDR3 is built from 14 residues. CDR3 bases: TGTGCCACCAGTCCCGGAGGGGGTGGTCAGCCCCAGCATTTT. Protein: CATSPGGGGQPQHF.

This clonotype has a single count. The chain links TRBV19 to TRBJ2-5; maybe TRBD1 (5 bases). The V and J ends lost 3 bases and 1 base respectively, with 12 bases between them. This CDR3 comprises 15 residues. Germline lookup yields CDR1 LNHDA and CDR2 SQIVND (reference sequence). CDR3 sequence reads: CASSIGSGLQETQYF. The CDR3 nucleotides read TGTGCCAGTAGTATTGGGTCAGGGCTCCAAGAGACCCAGTACTTC.

The chain combines TRBV11-2 with TRBJ2-4, with TRBD2 identical over 9 bases. CDR1 and CDR2 from the germline V gene are SGHAT and FQNNGV. CDR3 length: 14 residues. After removal of 5 bases from V and 7 bases from J, the junction contained 6 bases not matched to a gene. The CDR3: CASSLAGHLNIQYF. CDR3 nucleotides: TGTGCCAGCAGCCTAGCGGGACACCTCAACATTCAGTACTTC.

The chain is built from TRBV12-3 or TRBV12-4 and TRBJ1-2; D unresolved. V gave up 5 bases and J gave up 5 bases, with 12 bases separating them. The length of the CDR3 is 13 residues. Here the CDR3 DNA reads TGTGCCAGCAGTCCGGCAGTGAGATATGGCTACACCTTC. It codes for CASSPAVRYGYTF.

The V call is TRBV7-9, the J call TRBJ2-1, with D perhaps being TRBD1 or TRBD2 (6 bases each). The V and J ends lost 4 bases and 2 bases respectively, with 12 bases between them. The CDR3 covers 15 residues. Germline V gives CDR1 SEHNR, CDR2 FQNEAQ (reference sequence). This CDR3 reads CASSSPRGPYNEQFF. The CDR3 DNA is TGTGCCAGCAGCTCCCCCCGGGGGCCCTACAATGAGCAGTTCTTC.

The rearrangement links TRBV11-3 to TRBJ2-1, with 14 bases matching TRBD2. This CDR3 spans 13 amino acids. CDR1 and CDR2 (germline): SGHNT, YENEEA. With V trimmed by 8 bases and J by 10 bases, 4 bases remained unmatched. CDR3 residues: CASGTSGSREQFF. For the CDR3, the DNA is TGTGCCAGCGGGACTAGCGGGAGCCGGGAGCAGTTCTTC.

The chain joins TRBV25-1 to TRBJ1-1, with D tentatively TRBD1 (6 bases). The CDR3 consists of 15 residues. The germline V and J ends were trimmed by 6 bases and 0 bases, with 14 bases remaining between them. Germline assignment: CDR1 MGHDK and CDR2 SYGVNS. CDR3 sequence reads: CASSPRGEVNTEAFF. The CDR3 DNA sequence: TGTGCCAGCAGCCCCAGGGGAGAGGTGAACACTGAAGCTTTCTTT.

To note about this clonotype: At one of its ends the junction is not consistent with the germline gene, which may arise from a read error. V usage is TRBV30 and J usage is TRBJ2-6, with D possibly TRBD1 on 5 matching bases. From germline, CDR1 is GTSNPN and CDR2 SVGIG (reference sequence). CDR3 length: 17 amino acids. This CDR3 is CAWSVLRAGSGANVLTF. The CDR3 coding sequence is TGCGCCTGGAGTGTACTTCGGGCAGGGTCTGGGGCCAACGTCCTGACTTTC.

The gene calls are TRBV20-1 and TRBJ2-3, with 9 bases fitting TRBD2. The CDR3 has 15 residues. V lost 1 base to trimming and J lost 2 bases; unmatched junction nucleotides: 4. Germline loops: CDR1 DFQATT, CDR2 SNEGSKA (reference sequence). This CDR3 reads CSARGLADTTDTQYF. DNA for the CDR3: TGCAGTGCTAGAGGACTAGCGGATACCACAGATACGCAGTATTTT.

The chain joins TRBV7-9 to TRBJ2-5; 7 bases are shared with TRBD1. The CDR3 spans 13 residues. Germline V gene sequence: CDR1 SEHNR, CDR2 FQNEAQ (reference sequence). Unmatched junction bases numbered 7, after V lost 5 bases and J lost 7 bases. CDR3 residues: CASSATGEGTQYF. The CDR3 bases are TGTGCCAGCAGCGCAACAGGGGAAGGGACCCAGTACTTC.

J is TRBJ1-5 and V is TRBV29-1; D ambiguous. Trimming stripped 6 bases from V and 0 bases from J, with 12 bases between. CDR1 is SQVTM, CDR2 ANQGSEA, per germline. This CDR3 contains 14 residues. The CDR3 is CSVPSRDSNQPQHF. CDR3 coding DNA: TGCAGCGTGCCATCTCGGGATAGCAATCAGCCCCAGCATTTT.

This clonotype was observed a few times. V usage is TRBV6-2 or TRBV6-3 and J usage is TRBJ2-3, with TRBD2 matching over 9 bases. Germline CDR1 MNHEY, CDR2 SVGEGT. The CDR3 is 16 amino acids. V lost 0 bases and J lost 3; bases outside the gene matches: 4. The CDR3 DNA follows: TGTGCCAGCAGTTACTCAGCGGGAGGTTTGACAGATACGCAGTATTTT. Its protein is CASSYSAGGLTDTQYF.

CDR3 in DNA: TGTGCCAGCAGTACTGGACAGGGAGGATATGGCTACACCTTC. This codes for CASSTGQGGYGYTF. The chain links TRBV27 to TRBJ1-2; TRBD1 matches 8 bases. The ends lost 5 bases at V and 5 bases at J; junction bases unmatched: 7. The germline gives CDR1 MNHEY, CDR2 SMNVEV (reference sequence). The CDR3 extends over 14 amino acids.

The CDR3 DNA reads as TGCGCCAGCAGTCAATCGGGGGGGAGCTCCTACAATGAGCAGTTCTTC. It translates to CASSQSGGSSYNEQFF. J is TRBJ2-1 and V is TRBV23-1, with 7 bases lining up with TRBD2. TRBV23-1 is an ORF for which the function is uncertain. CDR3 length: 16 residues. Trimming took 0 bases from V and 0 from J; bases not matched to a gene: 2.

This chain uses TRBV3-1 with TRBJ2-1; TRBD2 might be the D (5 bases). CDR3 length equals 17 residues. CDR1 and CDR2 from the germline V gene are LGHDT and YNNKEL (reference sequence). Trimming pared 0 bases from V and 0 bases from J, leaving 12 bases between. CDR3 sequence reads: CASSQDAGPSSYNEQFF. The CDR3 DNA is TGTGCCAGCAGCCAAGATGCGGGCCCCAGCTCCTACAATGAGCAGTTCTTC.

In the case of this clonotype: Likely a read error: the CDR3 ends without its conserved phenylalanine or tryptophan. The rearrangement joins TRBV27 to TRBJ1-1, with D unclear. Trimming left V 3 bases short and J 3 bases short, with 11 bases between. From germline, CDR1 is MNHEY and CDR2 SMNVEV (reference sequence). There are 14 residues in the CDR3. The CDR3 DNA reads TGTGCCAGCAGTTTGATGGAGACTGACACTGAAGCTTTCTCT. Protein product: CASSLMETDTEAFS.